This TCR beta chain appears in the sequencing data of a study of CD8+ T cells in alopecia areata (dated by TCRdb to between 2017 and 2018). Notes on the research overall: Skin from C3H/HeJ donors aged about 6-13 months with spontaneous alopecia was grafted onto female C3H/HeJ recipients aged roughly 7-10 weeks. In both human patients and the C3H/HeJ mouse model, the study applied high-throughput TCRbeta sequencing to look at T cell clonal expansion in alopecia areata. On the human side, TCRbeta sequencing was run on scalp tissue and on sorted CD4+ and CD8+ peripheral blood T cells from healthy controls and from alopecia areata patients with either patchy or totalis/universalis disease. Scalp clonality was compared across normal scalp (n=4), patchy alopecia areata scalp (n=8), and alopecia totalis/universalis scalp (n=8). RNA was extracted with the PAXgene miRNA kit for fixed scalp, the miRNeasy kit for PBMCs, and the RNeasy kit for mouse skin. immunoSEQ multiplex PCR using 35 Vbeta forward primers and 13 Jbeta reverse primers was used to amplify TCRbeta CDR3 regions. Findings and caveats that apply to the study as a whole: Shared TCR sequences between patients were less evident than in mice, which may be partly attributable to HLA diversity in the patient population. Higher clonality and more expanded CD8+ clones were observed in lesional scalp than in normal scalp, particularly in alopecia totalis/universalis, a finding suggestive of antigenic drive. Resident alphabeta T cells in normal human skin are also sequenced, complicating scalp TCR repertoire analysis, unlike mouse skin dominated by gammadelta T cells.

The library was generated by the immunoSEQ multiplex PCR assay. RNA was extracted from all samples and reverse transcribed into cDNA as template for TCR sequencing. SuperScript III was used for first-strand cDNA synthesis, primed with a 2:1 mix of oligo-dT and random hexamers. A synthetic immune receptor repertoire was used to measure amplification bias, and any remaining bias was corrected computationally. Libraries were sequenced on Illumina HiSeq with 60 bp reads covering the CDR3, read from J toward V. The study's processing was this. After raw reads were preprocessed to remove errors, the CDR3 was defined following IMGT conventions as running from the conserved cysteine to phenylalanine. To get clonality, Shannon entropy was normalized by log2 of the number of productive unique TCRs and the result was subtracted from 1. Scalp TCRbeta sequences were cross-referenced with sorted blood CD4 and CD8 repertoires so that the CD4 or CD8 identity of scalp clones could be inferred. The clones in this table, taken by TCRdb from immuneACCESS, are in-frame only. Not every clone is retained; where verified, under half of the shortfall comes from an unresolved V gene, and the cause of the rest is unknown. V, J and clone size derive from that table, while D and trimming were established from the DNA sequence. This sample has under 350,000 clones in the table, none counted a single time. The ten largest account for 0.9% to 1.5% of the sample.

Comments on this clone: The clone's antigen remains unknown. The gene names and germline sequences given are murine. The read gets to within 4 residues of the CDR3 end, and the germline J gene fills in the rest.

Cells from pooled mouse cutaneous lymph nodes were stained for CD4, CD8alpha, NKG2D, NKG2ACE and other markers and then sorted on a BD Influx. Per the germline V gene (reference sequence), SNHLY is the CDR1 and FYNGKV is the CDR2. Deletion took 1 base off V and 2 bases off J, with a span of 11 bases between the germline ends. The CDR3 numbers 15 residues from cysteine through phenylalanine. The DNA has 33 bases, all within the CDR3, and is read from base 1. The specimen sequenced was CD4+ T cells sorted from a lymph node. The receptor was isolated from a C3H/HeJ mouse with alopecia areata. The MHC haplotype found in this strain is H2-k. The chain is encoded by TRBV3 joined to TRBJ1-2; tentative D gene TRBD1, with 6 bases matching. The CDR3 DNA, read in part, is TGTGCCAGCAGCTTAGACGGCAGGGGTAACTCC. It encodes CASSLDGRGNS. The entire CDR3 reads CASSLDGRGNSDYTF.